This TCR beta chain was observed in a study of T cell responses to AZD1222 COVID-19 vaccine (dated by TCRdb to about 2021). Context from the whole study: AZD1222 recipients with second doses at about 4 weeks or about 12 weeks were pooled, because spike-specific TCR depth and breadth did not differ between schedules. A total of 233 trial participants underwent TCR sequencing, of whom 200 to 220 received two doses of AZD1222 and about 26 received two doses of the MenACWY control vaccine. Trial participants were enrolled by age into 18-55, 56-69 and 70-plus year subgroups, with about 150, 27 and 61 TCR-sequenced participants respectively. The study at large found these results: Most participants were white British and females outnumbered males, and the authors suggested that clonal diversity may have been underestimated. Reportedly, close to half of the unique spike-specific TCRs recognized epitopes lying outside the regions that are mutated in the B.1.351 and B.1.1.7 variants. Because no day 14 peak-response samples were available, the repertoires could be characterized only after the peak T cell response. After two AZD1222 doses, both the breadth and the depth of spike-specific TCRs were significantly higher than at day 0 and than in MenACWY recipients. Conclusions about previously exposed vaccinees are limited because only a handful of AZD1222 recipients were SARS-CoV-2 seropositive at baseline. In the small 56-69-year group, the increase in depth fell short of significance, most likely because of low power. CD4 TCRs associated with the vaccine covered the entire spike protein, and the dominant responses were in regions 160-218 and 743-854.

This sample's time point label indicates: baseline before first vaccination. Samples from vaccinated people were obtained from the UK trials COV001 and COV002, which included a single-blind randomized controlled phase 2/3 trial of AZD1222 (ChAdOx1 nCoV-19) in healthy adults. Trial participant PBMC samples were collected at day 0 and day 28 after the second dose for TCRbeta chain sequencing. The CDR3 regions of human TCRbeta chains were analyzed by immunosequencing. In the paper's pipeline: TCRs in the repertoires were compared against a reference library of SARS-CoV-2-specific TCRs that had been generated with the MIRA antigen-specificity platform. Breadth meant the fraction of unique TCRs that were SARS-CoV-2-associated, whereas depth meant the fraction of total T cells that were SARS-CoV-2-associated. Each spike-specific TCR was assigned to its reactive spike region and to a CD4 or CD8 class using the MIRA data. Log10-transformed breadth and depth values were compared by one-way ANOVA with Sidak's multiple comparisons tests. As stored in TCRdb, this immuneACCESS dataset retains in-frame rearrangements with V and J assigned. A fraction of the clones does not appear; measured against another copy, unresolved V genes explain less than half of the discrepancy, and the remainder lacks a known reason. The DNA gave D and trimming, while V, J and clone size come from that table. The sample has about 120,000 clones on record, about nine tenths of them singletons. Of the sample, 4% to 5% is held by the ten largest clones.

Based on the germline V gene, the CDR1 and CDR2 sequences are MNHEY and SVGAGI. V loses 6 bases, J loses 6 bases, and the germline ends lie 20 bases apart. Taken from cysteine to phenylalanine, the CDR3 has 15 residues. Only the CDR3 part of the read is kept: 45 bases, read in frame from the first base. A note on this clone: Its antigen remains unidentified. Per-base quality was not reported, and no clone a single base away is much larger than it.

The sample consisted of peripheral blood, taken on day 0 of AZD1222 vaccination. The receptor chain draws on TRBV6-5 and TRBJ1-2; TRBD1 could be the D gene, as 5 bases match. The source is an adult in good health. The DNA sequence is TGTGCCAGCAGCCCGCCTCGGCAGGGATTAAATGGCTACACCTTC. Its coded protein is CASSPPRQGLNGYTF.